Listed below are T cell receptor beta chains from one sample, sequenced in a study of blood T cell repertoires in COVID-19. TCRdb's copy holds only in-frame clones and misses some; the assay was immunoSEQ multiplex PCR. This sample has tens of thousands of clones, with approximately 91% found just once. Sample: peripheral blood. These receptors came from a human donor in a cohort sampled during active COVID-19. The CDR3 runs from the conserved cysteine through the conserved F or W. D genes are given only for firm matches. Some rows mark clone size as missing; the rest say once, few, many or name a class of expanded clone.

J	V	size	D	CDR3	DNA
TRBJ1-5	TRBV2	-	TRBD1	CASSKDRAGNQPQHF	TGTGCCAGCAGTAAGGACAGGGCCGGCAATCAGCCCCAGCATTTT
TRBJ1-6	TRBV3-1/TRBV3-2	medium-sized	TRBD1	CASSPGTGNSPLHF	TGTGCCAGCAGTCCCGGGACAGGGAATTCACCCCTCCACTTT
TRBJ1-5	TRBV18	-	-	CASSPLIGEPQHF	TGTGCCAGCTCACCACTCATCGGTGAGCCCCAGCATTTT
TRBJ2-1	TRBV4-1	-	-	CASSQATVLARHNEQFF	TGCGCCAGCAGCCAAGCAACCGTTCTAGCGAGACACAATGAGCAGTTCTTC
TRBJ2-2	TRBV10-3	-	TRBD1	CAISEGTGMAGELFF	TGTGCCATCAGTGAGGGGACAGGGATGGCCGGGGAGCTGTTTTTT
TRBJ1-5	TRBV9	-	TRBD1	CASSVGTGGGGNQPQHF	TGTGCCAGCAGCGTAGGTACAGGGGGAGGGGGCAATCAGCCCCAGCATTTT
TRBJ2-6	TRBV28	-	TRBD1	CASKTGTTFSGANVLTF	TGTGCCAGTAAGACAGGGACAACCTTCTCTGGGGCCAACGTCCTGACTTTC
TRBJ1-1	TRBV11-2	few	-	CASSFQGGTEAFF	TGTGCCAGCAGCTTCCAGGGTGGAACTGAAGCTTTCTTT
TRBJ1-2	TRBV6-5	-	-	CASSPEATNYGYTF	TGTGCCAGCAGCCCGGAGGCTACTAACTATGGCTACACCTTC
TRBJ2-3	TRBV28	-	-	CASRLGQVTDTQYF	TGTGCCTCCCGTCTGGGGCAAGTCACAGATACGCAGTATTTT
TRBJ2-3	TRBV11-2	-	-	CASSLVVPGLEYF	TGTGCCAGCAGCTTAGTAGTCCCCGGACTGGAGTATTTT
TRBJ2-1	TRBV6-5	-	TRBD2	CASSPGLANNEQFF	TGTGCCAGCAGTCCGGGACTAGCGAACAATGAGCAGTTCTTC
TRBJ2-1	TRBV19	once	TRBD2	CASMERARRLAGTSEQFF	TGTGCCAGTATGGAAAGAGCCCGGAGACTAGCGGGAACGAGTGAGCAGTTCTTC
TRBJ2-1	TRBV5-1	-	-	CASSQAYNEQFF	TGCGCCAGCAGCCAGGCCTACAATGAGCAGTTCTTC
TRBJ2-5	TRBV5-1	once	-	CASSSGHGGYETQYF	TGCGCCAGCAGCTCCGGACATGGTGGATACGAGACCCAGTACTTC
TRBJ1-1	TRBV5-6	-	TRBD1	CASSLFRTGGWDTEAFF	TGTGCCAGCAGCTTGTTTCGGACAGGGGGATGGGACACTGAAGCTTTCTTT
TRBJ1-4	TRBV10-3	once	TRBD1	CAAQGGGEKLFF	TGTGCCGCCCAGGGGGGAGGTGAAAAACTGTTTTTT
TRBJ1-1	TRBV9	-	-	CASSAAGVPNTEAFF	TGTGCCAGCAGCGCTGCGGGTGTTCCGAACACTGAAGCTTTCTTT
TRBJ2-1	TRBV3-1/TRBV3-2	once	-	CASALFGEQFF	TGTGCCTCCGCCCTCTTCGGTGAGCAGTTCTTC
TRBJ1-1	TRBV18	-	-	CASSPPGDTEAFF	TGTGCCAGCTCACCACCAGGGGACACTGAAGCTTTCTTT
TRBJ2-1	TRBV6-5	-	-	CATAEGLYNEQFF	TGTGCAACCGCGGAGGGACTCTACAATGAGCAGTTCTTC
TRBJ2-3	TRBV6-6	-	TRBD2	CASSPSGSGGSLTERTQYF	TGTGCCAGCAGTCCCTCGGGGAGCGGGGGGTCGCTAACGGAGCGTACGCAGTATTTT
TRBJ1-5	TRBV29-1	-	TRBD1	CSVQGAGNQPQHF	TGCAGCGTTCAGGGGGCGGGCAATCAGCCCCAGCATTTT
TRBJ2-1	TRBV6-6	-	TRBD1	CASTFRQGHQFF	TGTGCCAGCACCTTCAGACAGGGGCATCAGTTCTTC
TRBJ1-5	TRBV28	-	TRBD1	CASGTGQGARGSNQPQHF	TGTGCCAGTGGGACGGGACAGGGGGCGAGAGGAAGCAATCAGCCCCAGCATTTT
TRBJ1-2	TRBV4-3	once	-	CASSRGDALYGYTF	TGCGCCAGCAGCCGGGGGGACGCTCTCTATGGCTACACCTTC
TRBJ2-6	TRBV7-9	-	-	CASSFRGANVLTF	TGTGCCAGCAGCTTTCGTGGGGCCAACGTCCTGACTTTC